The rows below give T cell receptor beta chains drawn from one sample of a study of blood T cell repertoires in COVID-19. The table came from immunoSEQ multiplex PCR; TCRdb's copy has only in-frame clones and leaves some out. The profile shows roughly 120,000 clones, roughly 83% of them singletons. Sequencing was done on a sample of peripheral blood. Receptor source: a man aged 25 to 40 with acute or convalescent COVID-19. Both conserved end residues are part of each CDR3. The order of the fields is D gene, V gene, J gene, clone size, CDR3 DNA, CDR3 protein. D genes are given only for firm matches. Expanded clones are given a class, and other clones once, few, many or no size at all.

d_gene: NA; v_gene: TRBV12-3/TRBV12-4; j_gene: TRBJ2-1; abundance: NA; CDR3nt: TGTGCCAGCAGTTTTCCAGGCAATGAGCAGTTCTTC; CDR3aa: CASSFPGNEQFF
d_gene: TRBD1; v_gene: TRBV3-1/TRBV3-2; j_gene: TRBJ1-2; abundance: once; CDR3nt: TGTGCCAGCAGCCCAAGTGGGACAGAACTTATTAACTATGGCTACACCTTC; CDR3aa: CASSPSGTELINYGYTF
d_gene: NA; v_gene: TRBV18; j_gene: TRBJ2-5; abundance: NA; CDR3nt: TGTGCCAGCTCACTGAAGGACAGGGAGGGGACCCAGTACTTC; CDR3aa: CASSLKDREGTQYF
d_gene: TRBD2; v_gene: TRBV6-2/TRBV6-3; j_gene: TRBJ2-5; abundance: NA; CDR3nt: TGTGCCAGCAGTTACTCGTTTCATGGACTAGCGGGGGGAAGGGAGACCCAGTACTTC; CDR3aa: CASSYSFHGLAGGRETQYF
d_gene: NA; v_gene: TRBV19; j_gene: TRBJ1-5; abundance: NA; CDR3nt: TGTGCCAGTAGTATAGATCTCGGGGGCAATCAGCCCCAGCATTTT; CDR3aa: CASSIDLGGNQPQHF
d_gene: NA; v_gene: TRBV4-2; j_gene: TRBJ1-6; abundance: NA; CDR3nt: TGTGCCAGCAGCCAAAGACAGACCAATAATTCACCCCTCCACTTT; CDR3aa: CASSQRQTNNSPLHF
d_gene: TRBD1; v_gene: TRBV29-1; j_gene: TRBJ2-1; abundance: NA; CDR3nt: TGCAGCGTGGGTTCGACAGGGGGCGCCTTAGATGAGCAGTTCTTC; CDR3aa: CSVGSTGGALDEQFF
d_gene: NA; v_gene: TRBV30; j_gene: TRBJ2-3; abundance: NA; CDR3nt: TGTGCCTGGAGTCGGGGGAGCACAGATACGCAGTATTTT; CDR3aa: CAWSRGSTDTQYF
d_gene: TRBD2; v_gene: TRBV18; j_gene: TRBJ2-1; abundance: NA; CDR3nt: TGTGCCAGCTCACCGAGTGCGGGAGATCACAATGAGCAGTTCTTC; CDR3aa: CASSPSAGDHNEQFF
d_gene: NA; v_gene: TRBV10-3; j_gene: TRBJ2-6; abundance: NA; CDR3nt: TGTGCCATCAGTGTGGGGCCTGGGGCCAACGTCCTGACTTTC; CDR3aa: CAISVGPGANVLTF
d_gene: TRBD1; v_gene: TRBV29-1; j_gene: TRBJ2-1; abundance: NA; CDR3nt: TGCAGCGTTGAAGATGAGGGACAGGGGGTTAGTGAGCAGTTCTTC; CDR3aa: CSVEDEGQGVSEQFF
d_gene: NA; v_gene: TRBV7-9; j_gene: TRBJ2-1; abundance: NA; CDR3nt: TGTGCCAGCAGCCAAACTAGCAATGAGCAGTTCTTC; CDR3aa: CASSQTSNEQFF
d_gene: NA; v_gene: TRBV2; j_gene: TRBJ1-1; abundance: NA; CDR3nt: TGTGCCAGCAGTAACGGGGTTGGCACTGAAGCTTTCTTT; CDR3aa: CASSNGVGTEAFF
d_gene: NA; v_gene: TRBV4-1; j_gene: TRBJ1-3; abundance: NA; CDR3nt: TGCGCCAGCAGCCAAGAGGTCCCCAGCTCTGGAAACACCATATATTTT; CDR3aa: CASSQEVPSSGNTIYF
d_gene: TRBD1; v_gene: TRBV6-2/TRBV6-3; j_gene: TRBJ2-5; abundance: few; CDR3nt: TGTGCCAGCAGTTACGGGACAGCTGACCAAGAGACCCAGTACTTC; CDR3aa: CASSYGTADQETQYF
d_gene: TRBD2; v_gene: TRBV9; j_gene: TRBJ2-3; abundance: NA; CDR3nt: TGTGCCAGCAGCGTGGGACTAGCGGGATTGACAGATACGCAGTATTTT; CDR3aa: CASSVGLAGLTDTQYF
d_gene: TRBD1; v_gene: TRBV4-2; j_gene: TRBJ2-2; abundance: NA; CDR3nt: TGTGCCAGCAGCTACGGGGACAGGGGGCACGACACCGGGGAGCTGTTTTTT; CDR3aa: CASSYGDRGHDTGELFF
d_gene: TRBD1; v_gene: TRBV18; j_gene: TRBJ1-2; abundance: NA; CDR3nt: TGTGCCAGCTCACCACAACAGGGGAACTATGGCTACACCTTC; CDR3aa: CASSPQQGNYGYTF
d_gene: TRBD1; v_gene: TRBV9; j_gene: TRBJ2-2; abundance: NA; CDR3nt: TGTGCCAGCAGCCCCCCCGGACAGGGGAAGGTCGGGGAGCTGTTTTTT; CDR3aa: CASSPPGQGKVGELFF
d_gene: TRBD1; v_gene: TRBV7-9; j_gene: TRBJ1-1; abundance: NA; CDR3nt: TGTGCCAGCAGCTTGGGGACAGGGAACACTGAAGCTTTCTTT; CDR3aa: CASSLGTGNTEAFF
d_gene: NA; v_gene: TRBV19; j_gene: TRBJ2-3; abundance: few; CDR3nt: TGTGCCAGTAGTCGACCGCCGGGACGGGAGTTCACAGATACGCAGTATTTT; CDR3aa: CASSRPPGREFTDTQYF
d_gene: TRBD2; v_gene: TRBV7-9; j_gene: TRBJ2-1; abundance: NA; CDR3nt: TGTGCCAGCAGCTTGACGACTAGCGGGAGATTTGAGCAGTTCTTC; CDR3aa: CASSLTTSGRFEQFF
d_gene: TRBD1; v_gene: TRBV25-1; j_gene: TRBJ1-1; abundance: NA; CDR3nt: TGTGCCAGCAGTGACCCTCACAGGGGATTCGAAGCTTTCTTT; CDR3aa: CASSDPHRGFEAFF
d_gene: NA; v_gene: TRBV10-3; j_gene: TRBJ1-2; abundance: NA; CDR3nt: TGTGCCATCAGTGCTACGACCGGCCGGGACTATGGCTACACCTTC; CDR3aa: CAISATTGRDYGYTF
d_gene: NA; v_gene: TRBV14; j_gene: TRBJ2-5; abundance: NA; CDR3nt: TGTGCCAGCAGCGGCGGGGGCGCCTACCAAGAGACCCAGTACTTC; CDR3aa: CASSGGGAYQETQYF
d_gene: TRBD2; v_gene: TRBV7-2; j_gene: TRBJ2-3; abundance: NA; CDR3nt: TGTGCCAGCAGCTTAAGGCGGGGGGGCCGGGATTTTAGCACAGATACGCAGTATTTT; CDR3aa: CASSLRRGGRDFSTDTQYF
d_gene: TRBD1; v_gene: TRBV18; j_gene: TRBJ1-5; abundance: NA; CDR3nt: TGTGCCAGCTCACTTGGACAGGGGACAAATCAGCCCCAGCATTTT; CDR3aa: CASSLGQGTNQPQHF
d_gene: NA; v_gene: TRBV5-1; j_gene: TRBJ1-2; abundance: NA; CDR3nt: TGCGCCAGCAGCCCCAAAGACAGCACTTCTAACTATGGCTACACCTTC; CDR3aa: CASSPKDSTSNYGYTF
d_gene: NA; v_gene: TRBV9; j_gene: TRBJ1-1; abundance: NA; CDR3nt: TGTGCCAGCAGCGTAGGTTTCACAGGTGGCACTGAAGCTTTCTTT; CDR3aa: CASSVGFTGGTEAFF
d_gene: NA; v_gene: TRBV9; j_gene: TRBJ2-1; abundance: NA; CDR3nt: TGTGCCAGCAGCGTAGGTGATAGCGTTGGTGAGCAGTTCTTC; CDR3aa: CASSVGDSVGEQFF
d_gene: NA; v_gene: TRBV11-3; j_gene: TRBJ2-7; abundance: NA; CDR3nt: TGTGCCAGCAGCCAAGACAGAGACTACGAGCAGTACTTC; CDR3aa: CASSQDRDYEQYF
d_gene: NA; v_gene: TRBV3-1/TRBV3-2; j_gene: TRBJ1-1; abundance: NA; CDR3nt: TGTGCCAGCAGCAACCCGACAGCTGAAGCTTTCTTT; CDR3aa: CASSNPTAEAFF
d_gene: NA; v_gene: TRBV19; j_gene: TRBJ2-7; abundance: NA; CDR3nt: TGTGCCAGTAGTATAGACAGGGGCGGCGAGCAGTACTTC; CDR3aa: CASSIDRGGEQYF
d_gene: TRBD1; v_gene: TRBV5-4; j_gene: TRBJ1-2; abundance: NA; CDR3nt: TGTGCCAGCAGCTTGTCAGGGGGCGCGGTCGGCTACACCTTC; CDR3aa: CASSLSGGAVGYTF
d_gene: NA; v_gene: TRBV10-3; j_gene: TRBJ1-6; abundance: NA; CDR3nt: TGTGCCATCAGTGAGAGCGAGGGAGCGGTATTTGATAATTCACCCCTCCACTTT; CDR3aa: CAISESEGAVFDNSPLHF
d_gene: NA; v_gene: TRBV6-5; j_gene: TRBJ1-6; abundance: NA; CDR3nt: TGTGCCAGCAGTTACTTGTACGGGGAAAATTCACCCCTCCACTTT; CDR3aa: CASSYLYGENSPLHF
d_gene: NA; v_gene: TRBV9; j_gene: TRBJ1-6; abundance: NA; CDR3nt: TGTGCCAGCAGCGTAGACGGGACACATAATTCACCCCTCCACTTT; CDR3aa: CASSVDGTHNSPLHF
d_gene: NA; v_gene: TRBV6-6; j_gene: TRBJ1-2; abundance: NA; CDR3nt: TGTGCCAGCAGCCAAACAGGGTGGGATGGCTACACCTTC; CDR3aa: CASSQTGWDGYTF
d_gene: TRBD2; v_gene: TRBV11-2; j_gene: TRBJ2-1; abundance: NA; CDR3nt: TGTGCCAGCAGCCAACTAGCGGGAGCCTACAATGAGCAGTTCTTC; CDR3aa: CASSQLAGAYNEQFF
d_gene: TRBD2; v_gene: TRBV11-1; j_gene: TRBJ2-3; abundance: NA; CDR3nt: TGTGCCAGCAGCTTAGCAGCGGGAGGATACACAGATACGCAGTATTTT; CDR3aa: CASSLAAGGYTDTQYF
d_gene: TRBD2; v_gene: TRBV19; j_gene: TRBJ2-2; abundance: NA; CDR3nt: TGTGCCAGTAGATCGACGACTAGCGGGGCTACCCGGGGGGAGCTGTTTTTT; CDR3aa: CASRSTTSGATRGELFF
d_gene: NA; v_gene: TRBV18; j_gene: TRBJ1-3; abundance: NA; CDR3nt: TGTGCCAGCTCAGCCCAGGGATTCCTCTCTGGAAACACCATATATTTT; CDR3aa: CASSAQGFLSGNTIYF
d_gene: TRBD1; v_gene: TRBV7-8; j_gene: TRBJ1-3; abundance: once; CDR3nt: TGTGCCAGCAGCCCGGTCACGGGACAGGGACGAAACACCATATATTTT; CDR3aa: CASSPVTGQGRNTIYF
d_gene: TRBD1; v_gene: TRBV4-2; j_gene: TRBJ1-4; abundance: many; CDR3nt: TGTGCCAGCAGCCAAGGGACAGGCGCGGATGAAAAACTGTTTTTT; CDR3aa: CASSQGTGADEKLFF
d_gene: TRBD2; v_gene: TRBV30; j_gene: TRBJ2-5; abundance: NA; CDR3nt: TGTGCCTGGAGTGGACTAGCGCAAGAGACCCAGTACTTC; CDR3aa: CAWSGLAQETQYF
d_gene: TRBD2; v_gene: TRBV9; j_gene: TRBJ2-2; abundance: NA; CDR3nt: TGTGCCAGCACTGGGACTAGCGGGAGAGGGCCTAACACCGGGGAGCTGTTTTTT; CDR3aa: CASTGTSGRGPNTGELFF